Presented here are 24 T cell receptor beta chains from one specimen sequenced in a study of beta chain features in type 1 diabetes. As every portion of the isolated RNA was reverse transcribed, the sequencing read expressed TCRB transcripts. This table comes from immunoSEQ multiplex PCR, and its TCRdb copy is limited to in-frame clones, with some not included. This sample yields fewer than 650,000 clones, of which roughly a sixth are seen a single time; under 0.095% belongs to the top ten. The specimen sequenced was naive CD4+ T cells from blood. These receptors were taken from a man aged 18-30 years in good health.

This clone has more than one count but fewer than ten. At one end the junction does not follow the germline gene, possibly because of a read error. The V and J genes are TRBV15 and TRBJ2-3; the D gene is possibly TRBD1 (5 bases). The V gene's germline CDR1 is LNHNV and CDR2 YYDKDF (reference sequence). The CDR3 sequence is 12 residues long. CDR3 region: CATSRDGQGKHF. The CDR3, as DNA: TGTGCCACCAGCAGAGATGGGCAGGGTAAGCATTTT.

The table lists this clone with a few counts. The chain employs TRBV10-3 and TRBJ2-1, with 13 bases that match TRBD2. CDR1 ENHRY and CDR2 SYGVKD come from the germline V gene. The length of the CDR3 is 16 residues. Trimming removed 2 bases from V and 5 bases from J; junction bases left unmatched: 3. The CDR3, as DNA: TGTGCCATCAGTGAGCTAGGGACTAGCGGGAACAATGAGCAGTTCTTC. It specifies CAISELGTSGNNEQFF.

The rearrangement links TRBV7-9 to TRBJ2-5, with D unclear. The CDR3 runs to 13 residues. Germline loops: CDR1 SEHNR, CDR2 FQNEAQ (reference sequence). Trimming left V 0 bases short and J 2 bases short, with 4 bases between. The CDR3 loop reads CASSLATQETQYF. The CDR3, as DNA: TGTGCCAGCAGCTTAGCGACACAAGAGACCCAGTACTTC.

This clone came up a few times. The chain links TRBV5-8 to TRBJ1-5; D perhaps matches TRBD1 (5 bases). CDR1 and CDR2 from the germline V gene are SGHTS and YDEGEE. V shed 2 bases and J shed 7 bases, with 10 bases lying between them. CDR3 length: 13 amino acids. The CDR3 DNA reads TGTGCCAGCAGCTTCAGGGACCCCCAGCCCCAGCATTTT. It translates to CASSFRDPQPQHF.

The chain couples TRBV9 to TRBJ1-3; the match to TRBD1 covers 9 bases. Trimming took 0 bases from V and 4 from J; bases not matched to a gene: 5. CDR1 is SGDLS, CDR2 YYNGEE, per germline. The CDR3 is 16 residues long. Here the CDR3 reads CASSVGGQGNGNTIYF. The CDR3 bases are TGTGCCAGCAGCGTAGGGGGACAGGGTAACGGAAACACCATATATTTT.

The sample holds a few counts of this clone. This chain joins TRBV7-2 and TRBJ1-3, with D hard to call. Germline V lookup: CDR1 SGHTA, CDR2 FQGNSA. V gave up 6 bases and J gave up 1 base, with 10 bases separating them. The CDR3 is made up of 14 amino acids. CDR3 nucleotides: TGTGCCAGCAGGCCCATTTTGTCTGGAAACACCATATATTTT. This translates into CASRPILSGNTIYF.

The V and J genes are TRBV27 and TRBJ2-5; the match to TRBD2 covers 9 bases. V dropped 5 bases and J dropped 6; count of bases not matched to a gene: 10. The germline gives CDR1 MNHEY, CDR2 SMNVEV (reference sequence). The CDR3 covers 15 residues. This chain's CDR3 is CASSPSGTSSKTQYF. In DNA, the CDR3 is TGTGCCAGCAGTCCATCCGGGACTAGCTCTAAGACCCAGTACTTC.

The genes are TRBV6-1 and TRBJ2-3; no firm D call. Between the trimmed V and J ends, which lost 3 bases and 11 bases, there was a span of 9 bases. From germline, CDR1 is MNHNS and CDR2 SASEGT. The CDR3 has 11 residues. The CDR3 nucleotides are TGTGCCAGCAGTGACGGCGGAAAGCAGTATTTT. It specifies CASSDGGKQYF.

The rearrangement uses TRBV28 and TRBJ1-3; D might be TRBD1 (5 bases). V was trimmed by 2 bases and J by 0 bases, leaving 11 bases between them. Looked up from germline, CDR1 is MDHEN and CDR2 is SYDVKM. The CDR3 is made up of 16 amino acids. The CDR3 DNA reads as TGTGCCAGCAGTTTAGTTTTCGGGACCTCTGGAAACACCATATATTTT. It translates to CASSLVFGTSGNTIYF.

The chain combines TRBV27 with TRBJ1-4, with 8 bases matching TRBD1. CDR3 length equals 13 residues. V lost 7 bases, J lost 10 bases, and 8 bases stayed unmatched. Germline CDR1 and CDR2: MNHEY and SMNVEV (reference sequence). CDR3 protein: CASMRTQGGKLFF. The CDR3 nucleotides are TGTGCCAGCATGAGGACACAGGGGGGAAAACTGTTTTTT.

There are a few counts of this clone. This chain connects TRBV6-5 to TRBJ1-3, with 9 bases lining up with TRBD1. This CDR3 has 15 amino acids. Germline V gene sequence: CDR1 MNHEY, CDR2 SVGAGI. V lost 5 bases to trimming and J lost 2 bases; unmatched junction nucleotides: 4. For the CDR3, the DNA is TGTGCCAGCAGTCTCCGGGACAGGGCTGGAAACACCATATATTTT. Translated: CASSLRDRAGNTIYF.

The chain joins TRBV4-1 to TRBJ2-7, with 9 bases identical to TRBD1. The CDR3 spans 16 residues. In germline, CDR1 is MGHRA, CDR2 YSYEKL. Unmatched junction bases numbered 11, after V lost 3 bases and J lost 5 bases. The chain's CDR3 is CASSHPARDRANEQYF. CDR3 in DNA: TGCGCCAGCAGCCACCCAGCCCGGGACAGGGCGAACGAGCAGTACTTC.

The chain carries TRBV2 and TRBJ2-6; the match to TRBD1 covers 12 bases. Germline lookup yields CDR1 SNHLY and CDR2 FYNNEI. There are 16 residues in the CDR3. V lost 6 bases and J lost 4; bases outside the gene matches: 4. This CDR3 reads CASRGQGAPGANVLTF. CDR3 in DNA: TGTGCCAGCAGGGGACAGGGGGCGCCAGGGGCCAACGTCCTGACTTTC.

CDR3 protein: CASSSLRDSNTGELFF. The CDR3 DNA follows: TGTGCCAGTAGTAGCCTCCGGGACAGCAACACCGGGGAGCTGTTTTTT. The chain employs TRBV19 and TRBJ2-2; 7 bases are shared with TRBD1. CDR1 and CDR2 from the germline V gene are LNHDA and SQIVND (reference sequence). Trimming removed 4 bases from V and 2 bases from J; junction bases left unmatched: 7. The CDR3 loop spans 16 amino acids.

There are a few counts of this clone. V is TRBV9 and J is TRBJ2-3; the match to TRBD2 covers 9 bases. Germline assignment: CDR1 SGDLS and CDR2 YYNGEE. Trimming removed 0 bases from V and 10 bases from J; junction bases left unmatched: 3. The CDR3 is made up of 13 amino acids. CDR3 coding DNA: TGTGCCAGCAGCGTAGAGAGGACTAGCGCGCAGTATTTT. Its translation is CASSVERTSAQYF.

The table lists this clone with a few counts. The chain combines TRBV11-1 with TRBJ2-3, with D possibly matching TRBD2 (7 bases). This CDR3 has 15 residues. CDR1 is SGHAT, CDR2 FQDESV, per germline (reference sequence). V gave up 7 bases and J gave up 1 base, with 15 bases separating them. The CDR3 region has the DNA TGTGCCAGCAAGGGGGGGCCCACCCGCACAGATACGCAGTATTTT. Protein sequence: CASKGGPTRTDTQYF.

The J gene is TRBJ2-5, the V gene TRBV9, with 10 bases identical to TRBD1. With V trimmed by 0 bases and J by 5 bases, 4 bases remained unmatched. The CDR3 consists of 15 residues. Looked up from germline, CDR1 is SGDLS and CDR2 is YYNGEE. In DNA, the CDR3 is TGTGCCAGCAGCGTAGCTCCGGGACAGGGGGAGACCCAGTACTTC. Translation gives CASSVAPGQGETQYF.

At least ten counts were recorded for this clone. The gene calls are TRBV10-3 and TRBJ2-1, with D perhaps TRBD2 (5 bases). CDR1 ENHRY and CDR2 SYGVKD come from the germline V gene. The ends were cut back, 6 bases at V and 4 bases at J, with 10 bases in the middle. The CDR3 consists of 13 residues. In nucleotides, the CDR3 is TGTGCCATCAGCGGCCGCGGGTACAATGAGCAGTTCTTC. It codes for CAISGRGYNEQFF.

The V call is TRBV4-2, the J call TRBJ1-1, with no clear D. Per germline, CDR1 LGHNA and CDR2 YNFKEQ. V was pared by 1 base and J by 0 bases, with 9 bases between. The CDR3 is made up of 15 amino acids. DNA of the CDR3: TGTGCCAGCAGCCAAGTGGGAGTCATGAACACTGAAGCTTTCTTT. This encodes CASSQVGVMNTEAFF.

This clone was recorded a few times. The chain links TRBV30 to TRBJ1-4, with TRBD1 identical over 8 bases. In germline, CDR1 is GTSNPN, CDR2 SVGIG (reference sequence). This CDR3 contains 12 residues. Trimming at V came to 5 bases and at J to 8 bases, leaving 4 bases not matched to a gene. The CDR3 DNA is TGTGCCTGGGGGACAGGAAGAGAAAAACTGTTTTTT. Residues: CAWGTGREKLFF.

This chain links TRBV7-9 with TRBJ2-7; 12 bases align to TRBD1. Germline V gene sequence: CDR1 SEHNR, CDR2 FQNEAQ (reference sequence). The CDR3 runs to 15 residues. Trimming took 3 bases from V and 5 from J; bases not matched to a gene: 5. In nucleotides, the CDR3 is TGTGCCAGCAGCTTCATTGGGACAGGGGGCCACGAGCAGTACTTC. As protein: CASSFIGTGGHEQYF.

The rearrangement joins TRBV9 to TRBJ2-5; 16 bases agree with TRBD2. In germline, CDR1 is SGDLS, CDR2 YYNGEE. J lost 4 bases, V lost 4 bases, and 10 bases had no gene match. The CDR3 has 18 residues. CDR3 sequence reads: CASSRPGTSGRARETQYF. In DNA, the CDR3 is TGTGCCAGCAGCCGCCCCGGGACTAGCGGGAGGGCCCGAGAGACCCAGTACTTC.

A few counts support this clone. The chain couples TRBV10-3 to TRBJ1-4; 7 nucleotides agree with TRBD1. Trimming cost V 10 bases and J 2 bases; bases outside gene matches: 4. This CDR3 spans 13 amino acids. Looked up from germline, CDR1 is ENHRY and CDR2 is SYGVKD. CDR3 in DNA: TGTGCCACGCAGACAGGGACTAATGAAAAACTGTTTTTT. This encodes CATQTGTNEKLFF.

The chain recombines TRBV20-1 with TRBJ2-1, with D hard to call. The CDR3 extends over 11 amino acids. The germline gives CDR1 DFQATT, CDR2 SNEGSKA (reference sequence). The germline V and J ends were trimmed by 3 bases and 7 bases, with 7 bases remaining between them. The CDR3 reads CSASPKNEQFF. The CDR3 coding sequence is TGCAGTGCTAGTCCCAAAAATGAGCAGTTCTTC.